This is a list of T cell receptor beta chains from one sample in a study of T cells in Graves' hyperthyroidism and ophthalmopathy. A single record per CDR3 protein comes from TCRdb applying MiXCR to the multiplex PCR reads. The sample records roughly 500,000 distinct CDR3 sequences, 46% being singletons. Sequencing input: peripheral blood or thyroid tissue (not recorded which). All receptors derive from an adult woman with Graves' disease, either hyperthyroidism or ophthalmopathy (not recorded which). Each CDR3 is given with its conserved first and last residue. D genes are given only for firm matches. The size field is filled for only some rows; it gives once, few, many or a size class.

v_call	d_call	j_call	clone_size	cdr3_nt	cdr3_aa
TRBV28	NA	TRBJ1-1	many	TGTGCCAGCAGTTTAAACTCGCTCACTGAAGCTTTCTTT	CASSLNSLTEAFF
TRBV20-1	NA	TRBJ2-7	many	TGCAGTGCTAGCGGCAGGGGCCCCTACGAGCAGTACTTC	CSASGRGPYEQYF
TRBV19	TRBD1	TRBJ2-1	NA	TGTGCCAGTAGTATAGATGGACAGGGACAGTTCTTC	CASSIDGQGQFF
TRBV29-1	NA	TRBJ2-7	NA	TGCAGCGCGAGCGGGACAGTCTCCTACGAGCAGTACTTC	CSASGTVSYEQYF
TRBV7-8	NA	TRBJ2-5	NA	TGTGCCAGCAGTCCCCACCAAGAGACCCAGTACTTC	CASSPHQETQYF
TRBV11-3	NA	TRBJ2-5	once	TGTGCCAGCAGCCCAACACCAACAACAAGGGGGCAAGAGACCCAGTACTTC	CASSPTPTTRGQETQYF
TRBV28	NA	TRBJ1-6	few	TGTGCCAGCAGCCAAAAGACAGGACTGTATAATTCACCCCTCCACTTT	CASSQKTGLYNSPLHF
TRBV19	NA	TRBJ1-2	many	TGTGCCAGTAGTTCTCCCCGCGGACGTCATTCCTATGGCTACACCTTC	CASSSPRGRHSYGYTF
TRBV7-2	NA	TRBJ2-7	NA	TGTGCCAGCAGCTTAGGGGGGATGGAAATTGGTCCCTACGAGCAGTACTTC	CASSLGGMEIGPYEQYF
TRBV10-3	NA	TRBJ1-5	NA	TGTGCCATCAGTGAGGCAGGATCAGGCCAGCCCCAGCATTTT	CAISEAGSGQPQHF
TRBV7-2	NA	TRBJ1-2	NA	TGTGCCAGCAGCTTAAATCGATGGACTTCTGGAAACACCTTC	CASSLNRWTSGNTF
TRBV7-9	TRBD1	TRBJ1-4	NA	TGTGCCAGCAGCACCGGGACAGGGGAGAATGAAAAACTGTTTTTT	CASSTGTGENEKLFF
TRBV29-1	NA	TRBJ1-3	NA	TGCAGCTTAGTAGCAACCTCTGGAAACACCATATATTTT	CSLVATSGNTIYF
TRBV7-9	NA	TRBJ2-5	many	TGTGCCAGCAGCTTATACACGGAGACCCAGTACTTC	CASSLYTETQYF
TRBV7-9	TRBD1	TRBJ2-7	many	TGTGCCAGCAGCCACCGGGACAGCTCCTACGAGCAGTACTTC	CASSHRDSSYEQYF
TRBV25-1	NA	TRBJ1-1	once	TGTGCCAGCAGTTCCCGACCCGTTACCGCTAACACTGAAGCTTTCTTT	CASSSRPVTANTEAFF
TRBV7-9	NA	TRBJ2-7	NA	TGTGCCAGCAGCTCTTCAGGCCCAAGCACCTACGAGCAGTACTTC	CASSSSGPSTYEQYF
TRBV7-9	NA	TRBJ1-1	NA	TGTGCCAGCATAGCCAGGGGCAATACCGTGTTTGCTTTCTTT	CASIARGNTVFAFF